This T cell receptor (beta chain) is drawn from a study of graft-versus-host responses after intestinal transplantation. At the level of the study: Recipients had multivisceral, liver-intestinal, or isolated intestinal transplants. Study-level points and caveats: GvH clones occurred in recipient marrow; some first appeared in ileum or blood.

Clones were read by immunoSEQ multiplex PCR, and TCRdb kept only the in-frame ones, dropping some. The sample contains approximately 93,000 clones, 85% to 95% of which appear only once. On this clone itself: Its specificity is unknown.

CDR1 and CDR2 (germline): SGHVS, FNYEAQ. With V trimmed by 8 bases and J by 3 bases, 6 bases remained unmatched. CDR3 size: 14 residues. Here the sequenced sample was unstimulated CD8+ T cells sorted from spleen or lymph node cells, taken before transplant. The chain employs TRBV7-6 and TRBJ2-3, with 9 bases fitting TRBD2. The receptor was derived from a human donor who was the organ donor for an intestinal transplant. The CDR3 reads CASASGIRTDTQYF. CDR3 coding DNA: TGTGCCAGCGCTAGCGGGATAAGGACAGATACGCAGTATTTT.